The 31 T cell receptor beta chains below all came from one sample that was sequenced in a study of beta chain features in type 1 diabetes. The authors reverse transcribed all of the isolated RNA, so sequencing captured expressed TCRB transcripts. Data came from immunoSEQ multiplex PCR; TCRdb stores just in-frame clones and leaves some out. The profile shows 500,000 to 700,000 clones, around a sixth of them singletons. The sequencing input was naive CD4+ T cells from blood. The receptors originated from a man between 18 and 35 years old in good health.

This chain links TRBV7-9 with TRBJ2-7, with 12 positions matching TRBD2. Germline V lookup: CDR1 SEHNR, CDR2 FQNEAQ (reference sequence). The length of the CDR3 is 14 residues. Germline trimming cut 7 bases from V and 10 bases from J; bases unmatched to any gene: 11. CDR3 DNA: TGTGCCAGCACCCGGAGGGGACTAGCGGGTGTACAGTACTTC. It yields the protein CASTRRGLAGVQYF.

The chain couples TRBV11-2 to TRBJ1-3, with 7 bases aligning to TRBD1. Germline assignment: CDR1 SGHAT and CDR2 FQNNGV. The CDR3 contains 17 residues. J was trimmed by 0 bases and V by 6 bases; bases with no gene match: 11. The CDR3: CASRRPGQIVSGNTIYF. CDR3 DNA sequence: TGTGCCAGCAGACGACCGGGACAGATCGTCTCTGGAAACACCATATATTTT.

The V and J genes are TRBV6-5 and TRBJ2-7; D unclear. CDR1 and CDR2 (germline): MNHEY, SVGAGI. This CDR3 region has 12 residues. Trimming left V 8 bases short and J 0 bases short, with 8 bases between. CDR3 in amino acids: CASRPNSYEQYF. Here the CDR3 DNA reads TGTGCCAGCCGGCCCAACTCCTACGAGCAGTACTTC.

The chain links TRBV9 to TRBJ2-5, with TRBD1 identical over 8 bases. The CDR3 contains 16 residues. Germline assignment: CDR1 SGDLS and CDR2 YYNGEE. J lost 2 bases, V lost 0 bases, and 6 bases had no gene match. The CDR3 is CASSVGRTGLQETQYF. CDR3 nucleotides: TGTGCCAGCAGCGTAGGTAGGACAGGGCTACAAGAGACCCAGTACTTC. Combining the CDR3 with reference TRBV9 and TRBJ2-5 gives the whole variable domain DSGVTQTPKHLITATGQRVTLRCSPRSGDLSVYWYQQSLDQGLQFLIQYYNGEERAKGNILERFSAQQFPDLHSELNLSSLELGDSALYFCASSVGRTGLQETQYFGPGTRLLVL.

This clone has more than one count but fewer than ten. The V call is TRBV11-1, the J call TRBJ2-7; 11 bases align to TRBD2. The CDR3 runs 15 residues. Unmatched junction bases numbered 6, after V lost 5 bases and J lost 3 bases. Germline assignment: CDR1 SGHAT and CDR2 FQDESV (reference sequence). For the CDR3, the DNA is TGTGCCAGCAGCCTCGACGGACTAGCGGGCTACGAGCAGTACTTC. Its translation: CASSLDGLAGYEQYF.

The chain uses TRBV6-1 and TRBJ1-2; the D is unclear. The CDR3 runs 13 residues. Looked up from germline, CDR1 is MNHNS and CDR2 is SASEGT. The ends were cut back, 2 bases at V and 0 bases at J, with 4 bases in the middle. The CDR3 region is CASSERANYGYTF. In nucleotides, the CDR3 is TGTGCCAGCAGTGAAAGAGCTAACTATGGCTACACCTTC.

In DNA, the CDR3 is TGTGCCAGCAGCTCCTTTAGCGGGAGGCTCTACGAGCAGTACTTC. Its translation: CASSSFSGRLYEQYF. The chain couples TRBV7-8 to TRBJ2-7, with 10 bases that match TRBD2. Germline V gene lookup returns CDR1 SGHVS and CDR2 FQNEAQ. Trimming at V came to 4 bases and at J to 3 bases, leaving 6 bases not matched to a gene. The CDR3 runs to 15 residues.

This clone was counted only a few times. This chain joins TRBV9 and TRBJ2-1; tentative D call: TRBD2 (6 bases). The CDR3 contains 15 residues. Germline loops: CDR1 SGDLS, CDR2 YYNGEE. The ends were cut back, 0 bases at V and 3 bases at J, with 10 bases in the middle. The CDR3 DNA reads TGTGCCAGCAGCGTAGGAATAGCGGACTACAATGAGCAGTTCTTC. This gives the protein CASSVGIADYNEQFF.

This CDR3 reads CAISEHRGQTNTGELFF. The CDR3 DNA sequence: TGTGCCATCAGTGAGCACAGAGGACAGACTAACACCGGGGAGCTGTTTTTT. The gene calls are TRBV10-3 and TRBJ2-2, with a tentative D call TRBD1 (6 bases). V lost 2 bases to trimming and J lost 2 bases, with 15 bases between them. Per the germline V gene, CDR1 is ENHRY and CDR2 is SYGVKD. The CDR3 spans 17 residues.

The chain employs TRBV29-1 and TRBJ1-5; the D gene is possibly TRBD1 (6 bases). Germline lookup yields CDR1 SQVTM and CDR2 ANQGSEA. This CDR3 is 14 amino acids long. V was clipped by 4 bases and J by 4 bases, with 14 bases between them. The chain's CDR3 is CSVGTVDRNQPQHF. As DNA, the CDR3 is TGCAGCGTTGGGACAGTGGATAGAAATCAGCCCCAGCATTTT.

The rearrangement links TRBV7-2 to TRBJ2-7; TRBD2 matches at 7 bases. The CDR3 has 15 amino acids. Germline V lookup: CDR1 SGHTA, CDR2 FQGNSA. The ends lost 6 bases at V and 6 bases at J; junction bases unmatched: 14. In DNA form, the CDR3 reads TGTGCCAGCAGGGTCGGCGGGAGTCCCGCGGCCGAGCAGTACTTC. This codes for CASRVGGSPAAEQYF.

The gene calls are TRBV5-1 and TRBJ2-2; no clear D. V shed 0 bases and J shed 1 base, with 7 bases lying between them. CDR3 size: 15 residues. Germline CDR1 is SGHRS and CDR2 is YFSETQ. The CDR3 sequence is CASSLASKNTGELFF. CDR3 sequence (DNA): TGCGCCAGCAGCTTGGCCTCCAAGAACACCGGGGAGCTGTTTTTT.

The CDR3 nucleotides are TGTGCCAGCAGCCCAAGGACAGGGGGCTCCTACAATGAGCAGTTCTTC. This encodes CASSPRTGGSYNEQFF. V and J are TRBV5-4 and TRBJ2-1; 10 bases are shared with TRBD1. The CDR3 consists of 16 residues. V lost 4 bases to trimming and J lost 0 bases; unmatched junction nucleotides: 4. The germline CDR1 and CDR2 sequences are SGHNT and YYREEE (reference sequence).

V is TRBV19 and J is TRBJ2-5; 7 nucleotides line up with TRBD2. V was clipped by 7 bases and J by 4 bases; unmatched bases: 0. Per germline, CDR1 LNHDA and CDR2 SQIVND (reference sequence). This CDR3 contains 11 residues. In DNA form, the CDR3 reads TGTGCCAGTACGGGGGGAGAGACCCAGTACTTC. Protein product: CASTGGETQYF.

To note about this clone: At one of its ends the junction is not consistent with the germline gene, which may arise from a read error. This rearrangement joins TRBV6-1 to TRBJ2-7; TRBD1 agrees at 8 bases. The CDR3 has 16 amino acids. Germline values: CDR1 MNHNS, CDR2 SASEGT. CDR3 sequence (DNA): TGTGCCAGCAGCGAAGGGACAGGCCTCCTCTCCTACGAGCAGTACTTC. Translated: CASSEGTGLLSYEQYF.

This clone was counted only a few times. The chain couples TRBV6-5 to TRBJ2-7, with 9 positions matching TRBD1. Germline V gene lookup returns CDR1 MNHEY and CDR2 SVGAGI. V was clipped by 0 bases and J by 5 bases; unmatched bases: 5. The CDR3 totals 15 residues. CDR3: CASSYSGQGWDEQYF. CDR3 nucleotides: TGTGCCAGCAGTTACTCAGGACAGGGGTGGGACGAGCAGTACTTC.

This clone has more than one count but fewer than ten. The chain joins TRBV23-1 to TRBJ2-2; 10 bases are shared with TRBD1. TRBV23-1 has ORF status, its function being uncertain. V was clipped by 4 bases and J by 6 bases; unmatched bases: 8. The CDR3 extends over 16 amino acids. CDR3 sequence (DNA): TGCGCCAGCAGTCTAAATCGGGACAGGGGCGCCGGGGAGCTGTTTTTT. Amino acids: CASSLNRDRGAGELFF.

The chain links TRBV18 to TRBJ1-1; tentative D call: TRBD1 (6 bases). Trimming shortened V by 1 base and J by 4 bases, and 13 bases separated the two germline ends. Germline CDR1 is KGHSH and CDR2 is LQKENI. The CDR3 length is 15 residues. The CDR3 DNA sequence: TGTGCCAGCTCACCACAACAGGGAGAGATCACTGAAGCTTTCTTT. Encoded protein: CASSPQQGEITEAFF.

The chain recombines TRBV5-4 with TRBJ2-2, with TRBD1 matching over 9 bases. Germline V gene data show CDR1 as SGHNT and CDR2 as YYREEE (reference sequence). The CDR3 has 14 residues. The V segment lost 0 bases and the J segment 8 bases; nucleotides outside the gene matches: 2. For the CDR3, the DNA is TGTGCCAGCAGCTTGGGGACAGGGGAAGGGGAGCTGTTTTTT. Translation gives CASSLGTGEGELFF.

This clone appeared a few times. The chain is built from TRBV2 and TRBJ2-3; 11 bases map to TRBD2. The germline CDR1 and CDR2 sequences are SNHLY and FYNNEI. Trimming took 2 bases from V and 5 from J; bases not matched to a gene: 6. The CDR3 has 16 amino acids. The chain's CDR3 is CASSEQLAGVLDTQYF. In DNA, the CDR3 is TGTGCCAGCAGTGAACAACTAGCGGGAGTTTTAGATACGCAGTATTTT. The whole variable domain, remainder taken from reference TRBV2 and TRBJ2-3, is EPEVTQTPSHQVTQMGQEVILRCVPISNHLYFYWYRQILGQKVEFLVSFYNNEISEKSEIFDDQFSVERPDGSNFTLKIRSTKLEDSAMYFCASSEQLAGVLDTQYFGPGTRLTVL.

The J gene is TRBJ2-2, the V gene TRBV28; 7 positions match TRBD2. Per germline, CDR1 MDHEN and CDR2 SYDVKM. This CDR3 has 14 amino acids. Trimming cost V 3 bases and J 6 bases; bases outside gene matches: 4. CDR3 sequence: CASSFPGRAGELFF. CDR3 DNA: TGTGCCAGCAGTTTCCCAGGGAGGGCCGGGGAGCTGTTTTTT.

The chain recombines TRBV19 with TRBJ2-3; TRBD2 aligns across 7 bases. The V gene end was trimmed by 1 base and the J gene end by 1 base; junction bases not matched to a gene: 5. The CDR3 covers 16 residues. CDR1 is LNHDA and CDR2 is SQIVND in the germline V gene (reference sequence). CDR3 sequence: CASSIAGGAGTDTQYF. The CDR3 region has the DNA TGTGCCAGTAGTATAGCGGGGGGAGCGGGCACAGATACGCAGTATTTT. The full variable domain, in which reference TRBV19 and TRBJ2-3 provide the parts outside the CDR3, is DGGITQSPKYLFRKEGQNVTLSCEQNLNHDAMYWYRQDPGQGLRLIYYSQIVNDFQKGDIAEGYSVSREKKESFPLTVTSAQKNPTAFYLCASSIAGGAGTDTQYFGPGTRLTVL.

J is TRBJ1-2 and V is TRBV29-1; 8 bases fit TRBD1. V shed 4 bases and J 2 bases; nucleotides not matched to a gene: 0. This CDR3 has 12 amino acids. Per the germline V gene, CDR1 is SQVTM and CDR2 is ANQGSEA. CDR3 nucleotides: TGCAGCGTTGGGGACAGGAACTATGGCTACACCTTC. It translates to CSVGDRNYGYTF. Together with reference TRBV29-1 and TRBJ1-2, the CDR3 gives the full variable domain: SAVISQKPSRDICQRGTSLTIQCQVDSQVTMMFWYRQQPGQSLTLIATANQGSEATYESGFVIDKFPISRPNLTFSTLTVSNMSPEDSSIYLCSVGDRNYGYTFGSGTRLTVV.

The V and J genes are TRBV7-3 and TRBJ2-6; TRBD2 might be the D (6 bases). V was clipped by 8 bases and J by 3 bases, with 20 bases between them. Germline V gene sequence: CDR1 SGHTA, CDR2 FQGTGA. The CDR3 is 17 amino acids. The CDR3 protein is CASGPDDGGFGANVLTF. DNA for the CDR3: TGTGCCAGCGGTCCGGATGACGGGGGATTTGGGGCCAACGTCCTGACTTTC.

The J gene is TRBJ1-4, the V gene TRBV27; 7 bases fit TRBD1. The V gene's germline CDR1 is MNHEY and CDR2 SMNVEV (reference sequence). The CDR3 is 16 amino acids. V dropped 4 bases and J dropped 5; count of bases not matched to a gene: 10. Written as DNA, the CDR3 is TGTGCCAGCAGTTCCCCCAGCCGGGACAGCAATGAAAAACTGTTTTTT. It encodes CASSSPSRDSNEKLFF.

The V gene is TRBV19, the J gene TRBJ2-7, with 10 bases identical to TRBD1. V shed 3 bases and J 2 bases; nucleotides not matched to a gene: 1. Germline loops: CDR1 LNHDA, CDR2 SQIVND (reference sequence). The CDR3 extends over 14 amino acids. The CDR3 DNA reads TGTGCCAGTAGTATGGACAGGGGGGCCTACGAGCAGTACTTC. This translates into CASSMDRGAYEQYF. Full variable domain (rest looked up from reference TRBV19 and TRBJ2-7): DGGITQSPKYLFRKEGQNVTLSCEQNLNHDAMYWYRQDPGQGLRLIYYSQIVNDFQKGDIAEGYSVSREKKESFPLTVTSAQKNPTAFYLCASSMDRGAYEQYFGPGTRLTVT.

V gene TRBV12-5 combines with J gene TRBJ2-7, with a possible D match to TRBD2 (5 bases). The germline CDR1 and CDR2 sequences are LGHNT and FRNRAP. This CDR3 is built from 14 residues. Trimming pared 8 bases from V and 1 base from J, leaving 15 bases between. As DNA, the CDR3 is TGTGCTAGTAGCTCTTCGGGGTCTTCCTACGAGCAGTACTTC. Amino acid sequence: CASSSSGSSYEQYF.

This clone occurred once. The chain links TRBV4-3 to TRBJ1-5, with D possibly TRBD1 on 6 matching bases. This CDR3 spans 15 amino acids. The germline gives CDR1 LGHNA, CDR2 YSLEER. Trimming pared 3 bases from V and 3 bases from J, leaving 12 bases between. CDR3 amino acids: CASSQQTGFNQPQHF. CDR3 coding DNA: TGCGCCAGCAGCCAGCAAACAGGGTTCAATCAGCCCCAGCATTTT.

The chain recombines TRBV12-5 with TRBJ2-1; TRBD1 aligns across 12 bases. After removal of 0 bases from V and 3 bases from J, the junction contained 6 bases not matched to a gene. From germline, CDR1 is LGHNT and CDR2 FRNRAP. CDR3 length: 18 amino acids. The CDR3 loop reads CASGLVLGQGASYNEQFF. The CDR3, as DNA: TGTGCTAGTGGTTTGGTACTGGGACAGGGGGCAAGCTACAATGAGCAGTTCTTC.

Notes on this clone: A junction end diverges from the germline sequence, so it may reflect a read error. The chain employs TRBV4-3 and TRBJ2-2; D ambiguous. CDR3 size: 12 residues. CDR1 LGHNA and CDR2 YSLEER come from the germline V gene. The CDR3 bases are TGCGCCAACAGCCAAATTGGGGTGGAGCTGTTTTTT. Its translation: CANSQIGVELFF.

This clone appeared a few times. This sequence joins TRBV2 and TRBJ1-1; TRBD1 might be the D (6 bases). CDR3 length: 13 amino acids. The V end lost 6 bases, the J end lost 5 bases, and 13 bases lay between the germline ends. Germline-derived CDR1 and CDR2 are SNHLY and FYNNEI. CDR3 residues: CASSNRVGTEAFF. CDR3 DNA: TGTGCCAGCAGCAACAGGGTCGGTACTGAAGCTTTCTTT. Based on the CDR3 plus reference TRBV2 and TRBJ1-1, the full variable domain is EPEVTQTPSHQVTQMGQEVILRCVPISNHLYFYWYRQILGQKVEFLVSFYNNEISEKSEIFDDQFSVERPDGSNFTLKIRSTKLEDSAMYFCASSNRVGTEAFFGQGTRLTVV.